A selection of T cell receptor beta chains follows, all from one sample in a study of blood T cell repertoires in COVID-19. Using immunoSEQ multiplex PCR, the repertoire was profiled, and TCRdb retains in-frame clones only, with some absent. Found here are tens of thousands of clones, approximately 84% of them singletons; the top ten hold approximately 2.5%. The specimen sequenced was peripheral blood. Source of these receptors: a man over 45 with acute or convalescent COVID-19. The CDR3 runs from the conserved cysteine through the conserved F or W. Fields, in order: clone size, CDR3 length, V gene, J gene, D gene, CDR3 DNA, CDR3 protein. A D gene is named only where the DNA matches it firmly. Only part of the rows carry a size: once, few, many, or a class if the clone is expanded.

.	14	TRBV5-1	TRBJ1-1	.	TGCGCCAGCAGCTTGGGGGAGGTGAACACTGAAGCTTTCTTT	CASSLGEVNTEAFF
.	14	TRBV5-1	TRBJ1-2	TRBD1	TGCGCCAGCAGCCCCCGGGACAGGAATTATGGCTACACCTTC	CASSPRDRNYGYTF
.	11	TRBV28	TRBJ1-1	.	TGTGCCAGCATCGTGAACACTGAAGCTTTCTTT	CASIVNTEAFF
.	14	TRBV3-1/TRBV3-2	TRBJ2-7	TRBD1	TGTGCCAGCAGCCAGGGGACAGGGGGCAACGAGCAGTACTTC	CASSQGTGGNEQYF
.	16	TRBV12-1	TRBJ2-7	.	TGTGCCAGCACCCGAGCCGGACTAGCGGGATCACTCGAGCAGTACTTC	CASTRAGLAGSLEQYF
.	14	TRBV19	TRBJ2-7	TRBD1	TGTGCCAGTAGTATGGGGACAGGGGTGTGGGAGCAGTACTTC	CASSMGTGVWEQYF
.	13	TRBV4-1	TRBJ2-3	.	TGCGCCAGCAGCCTCGGGGAGGCAGATACGCAGTATTTT	CASSLGEADTQYF
once	15	TRBV13	TRBJ1-4	TRBD1	TGTGCCAGCAGCTCTCAGGGGGCAACTAATGAAAAACTGTTTTTT	CASSSQGATNEKLFF
.	13	TRBV6-2/TRBV6-3	TRBJ1-2	.	TGTGCCAGCAGCCCGGACATATCCTATGGCTACACCTTC	CASSPDISYGYTF
few	14	TRBV6-1	TRBJ2-7	TRBD2	TGTGCCAGCAGTGTAGCGGGAGGGCCCTACGAGCAGTACTTC	CASSVAGGPYEQYF
.	15	TRBV19	TRBJ1-1	TRBD1	TGTGCCAGTACCCCCCGGGACAGGCGTGACACTGAAGCTTTCTTT	CASTPRDRRDTEAFF
.	17	TRBV9	TRBJ2-1	.	TGTGCCAGCAGCGTAGTGGATCGGGGGGCAGGATACAATGAGCAGTTCTTC	CASSVVDRGAGYNEQFF
once	15	TRBV5-1	TRBJ2-1	TRBD2	TGCGCCAGCAGCTTGGTGGCGGGGGGGTACAATGAGCAGTTCTTC	CASSLVAGGYNEQFF
.	13	TRBV11-3	TRBJ2-2	.	TGTGCCAGCAGCGAGAAGAACACCGGGGAGCTGTTTTTT	CASSEKNTGELFF
few	15	TRBV7-6	TRBJ2-1	.	TGTGCCAGCAGCATAACGCTAGCAAAAGGCAATGAGCAGTTCTTC	CASSITLAKGNEQFF
.	14	TRBV5-4	TRBJ1-1	.	TGTGCCAGCAGCGTACAGGTAGGAGTCACTGAAGCTTTCTTT	CASSVQVGVTEAFF
.	13	TRBV6-4	TRBJ2-1	.	TGTGCCAGCAGTGACTCGGCGGGGTATGAGCAGTTCTTC	CASSDSAGYEQFF
.	19	TRBV19	TRBJ2-2	.	TGTGCCAGTAGTATTGAGTGGAGCGGCAGGACCGCGAACACCGGGGAGCTGTTTTTT	CASSIEWSGRTANTGELFF
.	12	TRBV29-1	TRBJ1-2	TRBD1	TGCAGCATCCGACAGGGCATAGATGGCTACACCTTC	CSIRQGIDGYTF
.	13	TRBV24-1	TRBJ2-2	TRBD2	TGTGCCACCAGTGACGGGAGGGCCGGGGAGCTGTTTTTT	CATSDGRAGELFF
.	19	TRBV28	TRBJ2-2	TRBD2	TGTGCCAGCAGTACTCGAATCAAGGGACTAGAGAGGAACACCGGGGAGCTGTTTTTT	CASSTRIKGLERNTGELFF
.	15	TRBV7-2	TRBJ1-3	.	TGTGCCAGCAGCTTACGGACTTCACCTGGAAACACCATATATTTT	CASSLRTSPGNTIYF